The rows below give T cell receptor beta chains drawn from one sample of a study of CD8+CD57+ T cells in acquired aplastic anemia. TCRdb fed the reads into MiXCR, producing one record per CDR3 protein. This sample has approximately 300,000 distinct CDR3 sequences, with about 50% found just once. Input material: sorted CD4+, CD8+, or CD8+CD57+ T cells (not recorded which) from PBMCs. Receptor source: a human donor with aplastic anemia. Both conserved end residues are part of each CDR3. D genes are given only for firm matches. Clone size is stated in some rows and not others, as once, few, many or a class when expanded.

J | V | size | D | DNA | CDR3
TRBJ2-2 | TRBV5-1 | - | TRBD1 | TGCGCCAGCAGTTTCGGGACAGGGAGAAACACCGGGGAGCTGTTTTTT | CASSFGTGRNTGELFF
TRBJ1-1 | TRBV20-1 | - | TRBD1 | TGCAGTGCCTGGACAGGGGACGTCACCCAAGCTTTCTTT | CSAWTGDVTQAFF
TRBJ2-1 | TRBV10-3 | few | TRBD1 | TGTGCCATCAGTGACCGGGACAGGGATGGAAATGAGCAGTTCTTC | CAISDRDRDGNEQFF
TRBJ1-1 | TRBV24-1 | - | - | TGTGCCACCAGTGATGGGAGGCCGGGGACTGAAGCTTTCTTT | CATSDGRPGTEAFF
TRBJ2-3 | TRBV7-9 | once | TRBD2 | TGTGCCAGCAGCTCAACGGGGGGGCCCACAGATACGCAGTATTTT | CASSSTGGPTDTQYF
TRBJ1-2 | TRBV11-2 | - | - | TGTGCCAGCAGCCCGGGCTCATTGGGGGCCCATGGCTACACCTTC | CASSPGSLGAHGYTF
TRBJ1-2 | TRBV7-9 | - | TRBD1 | TGTGCCAGCAACGAACAGGGGAATGGCTACACCTTC | CASNEQGNGYTF
TRBJ1-2 | TRBV24-1 | - | - | TGTGCCACCAGTGTTGGAAACTATGGCTACACCTTC | CATSVGNYGYTF
TRBJ2-2 | TRBV10-1 | - | - | TGCGCCAGCAGTGAGTTCAGGGTCACCGGGGAGCTGTTTTTT | CASSEFRVTGELFF
TRBJ2-5 | TRBV11-2 | - | TRBD2 | TGTGCCAGCAGCTTAGATCTAGCGGGTAGGAGGGAGACCCAGTACTTC | CASSLDLAGRRETQYF
TRBJ1-2 | TRBV20-1 | many | - | TGCAGTGCTATCAATCTCCAAACAGCTTCCTATGGCTACACCTTC | CSAINLQTASYGYTF
TRBJ2-6 | TRBV7-2 | few | TRBD1 | TGTGCCAGCAGCTCGACAGGGGTCAACGTCCTGACTTTC | CASSSTGVNVLTF
TRBJ1-2 | TRBV12-3/TRBV12-4 | - | - | TGTGCCGGCAGTCCTGACGAAGATGGTCTAGGCTACACCTTC | CAGSPDEDGLGYTF